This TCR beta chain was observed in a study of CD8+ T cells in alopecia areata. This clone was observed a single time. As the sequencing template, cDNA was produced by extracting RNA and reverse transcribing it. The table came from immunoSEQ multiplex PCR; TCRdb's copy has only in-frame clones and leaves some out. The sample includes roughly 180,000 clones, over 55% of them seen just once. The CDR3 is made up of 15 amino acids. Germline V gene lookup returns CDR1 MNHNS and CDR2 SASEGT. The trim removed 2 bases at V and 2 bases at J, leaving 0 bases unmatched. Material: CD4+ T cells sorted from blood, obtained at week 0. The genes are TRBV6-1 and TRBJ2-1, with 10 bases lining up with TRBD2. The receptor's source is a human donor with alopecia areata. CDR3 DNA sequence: TGTGCCAGCAGTGAACTAGCGGGGGCCTACAATGAGCAGTTCTTC. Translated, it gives CASSELAGAYNEQFF.